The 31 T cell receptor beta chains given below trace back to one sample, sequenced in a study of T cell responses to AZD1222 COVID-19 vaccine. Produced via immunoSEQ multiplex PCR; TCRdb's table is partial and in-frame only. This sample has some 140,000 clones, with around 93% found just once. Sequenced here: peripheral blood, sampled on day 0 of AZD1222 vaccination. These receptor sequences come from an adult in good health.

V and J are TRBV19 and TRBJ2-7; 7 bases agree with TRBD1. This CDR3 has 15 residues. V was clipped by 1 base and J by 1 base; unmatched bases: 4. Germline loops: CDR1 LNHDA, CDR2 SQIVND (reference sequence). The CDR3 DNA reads TGTGCCAGTAGTATAGGGACAGGATGGTCCTACGAGCAGTACTTC. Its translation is CASSIGTGWSYEQYF.

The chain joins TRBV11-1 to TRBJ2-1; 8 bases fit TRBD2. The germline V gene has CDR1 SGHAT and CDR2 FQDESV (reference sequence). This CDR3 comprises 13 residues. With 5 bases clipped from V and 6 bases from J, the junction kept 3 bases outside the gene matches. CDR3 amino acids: CASSRSGSNEQFF. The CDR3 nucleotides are TGTGCCAGCAGCCGAAGCGGGAGCAATGAGCAGTTCTTC.

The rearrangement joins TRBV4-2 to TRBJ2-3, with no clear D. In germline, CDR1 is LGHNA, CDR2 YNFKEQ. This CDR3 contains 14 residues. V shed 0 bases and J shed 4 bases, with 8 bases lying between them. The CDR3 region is CASSQETRPDTQYF. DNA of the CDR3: TGTGCCAGCAGCCAAGAGACCCGCCCAGATACGCAGTATTTT.

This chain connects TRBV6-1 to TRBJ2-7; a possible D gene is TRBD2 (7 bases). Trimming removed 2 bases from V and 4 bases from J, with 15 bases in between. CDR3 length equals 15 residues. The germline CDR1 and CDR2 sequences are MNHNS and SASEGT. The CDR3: CASSELGGGIYEQYF. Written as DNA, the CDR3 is TGTGCCAGCAGTGAACTTGGCGGGGGCATTTACGAGCAGTACTTC.

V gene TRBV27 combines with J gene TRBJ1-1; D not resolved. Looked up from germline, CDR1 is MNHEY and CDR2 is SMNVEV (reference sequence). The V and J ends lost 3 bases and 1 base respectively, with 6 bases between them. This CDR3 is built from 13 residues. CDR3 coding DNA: TGTGCCAGCAGTTTCATGACGAACACTGAAGCTTTCTTT. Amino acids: CASSFMTNTEAFF.

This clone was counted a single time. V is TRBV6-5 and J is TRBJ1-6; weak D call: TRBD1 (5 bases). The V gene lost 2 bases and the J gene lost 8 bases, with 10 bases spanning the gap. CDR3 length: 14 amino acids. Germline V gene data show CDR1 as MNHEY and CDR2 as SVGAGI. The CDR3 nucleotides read TGTGCCAGCAGTTACGGGGGGGGAGATTCACCCCTCCACTTT. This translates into CASSYGGGDSPLHF.

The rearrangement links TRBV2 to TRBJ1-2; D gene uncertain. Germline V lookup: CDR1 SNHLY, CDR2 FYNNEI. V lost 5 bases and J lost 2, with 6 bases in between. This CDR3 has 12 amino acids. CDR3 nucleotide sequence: TGTGCCAGCAGTCAACAGAACTATGGCTACACCTTC. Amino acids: CASSQQNYGYTF.

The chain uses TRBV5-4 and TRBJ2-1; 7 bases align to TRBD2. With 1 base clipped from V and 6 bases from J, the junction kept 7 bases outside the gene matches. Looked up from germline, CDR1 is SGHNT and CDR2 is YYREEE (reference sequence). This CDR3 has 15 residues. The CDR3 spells CASSLPRTRVNEQFF. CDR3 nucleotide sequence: TGTGCCAGCAGCTTGCCTAGGACTAGGGTCAATGAGCAGTTCTTC.

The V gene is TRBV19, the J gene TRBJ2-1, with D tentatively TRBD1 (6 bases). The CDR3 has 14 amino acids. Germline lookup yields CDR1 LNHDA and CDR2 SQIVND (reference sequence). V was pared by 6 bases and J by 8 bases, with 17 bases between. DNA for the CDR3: TGTGCCAGTAGAAGACGCACCAGGGGCGATGAGCAGTTCTTC. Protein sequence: CASRRRTRGDEQFF. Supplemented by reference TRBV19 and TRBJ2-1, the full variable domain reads DGGITQSPKYLFRKEGQNVTLSCEQNLNHDAMYWYRQDPGQGLRLIYYSQIVNDFQKGDIAEGYSVSREKKESFPLTVTSAQKNPTAFYLCASRRRTRGDEQFFGPGTRLTVL.

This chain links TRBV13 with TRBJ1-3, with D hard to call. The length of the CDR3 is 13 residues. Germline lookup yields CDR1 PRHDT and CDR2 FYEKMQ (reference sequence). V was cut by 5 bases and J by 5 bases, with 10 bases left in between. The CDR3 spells CASSLPPRNTIYF. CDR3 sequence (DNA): TGTGCCAGCAGCCTCCCTCCCCGAAACACCATATATTTT.

CDR3 nucleotide sequence: TGTGCCAGCAGTTTAGAAGGGGGAGATAATTCACCCCTCCACTTT. Protein: CASSLEGGDNSPLHF. The chain carries TRBV28 and TRBJ1-6, with a tentative D call TRBD1 (6 bases). The CDR3 covers 15 residues. Trimming cost V 2 bases and J 5 bases, with 10 bases left between them. Germline loops: CDR1 MDHEN, CDR2 SYDVKM.

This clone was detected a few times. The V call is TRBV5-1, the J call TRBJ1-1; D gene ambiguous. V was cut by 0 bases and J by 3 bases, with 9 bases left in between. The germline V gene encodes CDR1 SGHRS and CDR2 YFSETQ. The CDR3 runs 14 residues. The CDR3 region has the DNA TGCGCCAGCAGCTTGGAGGTAGGTGACACTGAAGCTTTCTTT. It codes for CASSLEVGDTEAFF. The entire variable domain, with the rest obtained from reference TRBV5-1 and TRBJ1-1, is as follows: KAGVTQTPRYLIKTRGQQVTLSCSPISGHRSVSWYQQTPGQGLQFLFEYFSETQRNKGNFPGRFSGRQFSNSRSEMNVSTLELGDSALYLCASSLEVGDTEAFFGQGTRLTVV.

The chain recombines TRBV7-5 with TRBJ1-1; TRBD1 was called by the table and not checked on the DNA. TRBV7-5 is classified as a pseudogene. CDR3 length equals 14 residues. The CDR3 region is CATPHGSGNTEAFF. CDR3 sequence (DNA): TGTGCCACCCCCCATGGCTCAGGAAACACTGAAGCTTTCTTT.

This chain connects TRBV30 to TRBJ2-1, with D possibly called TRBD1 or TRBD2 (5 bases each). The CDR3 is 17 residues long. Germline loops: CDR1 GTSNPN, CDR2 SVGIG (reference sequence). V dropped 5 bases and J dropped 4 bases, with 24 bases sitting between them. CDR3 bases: TGTGCCTGGGCCCTCATAGCGACTGGGGCAAAATACAATGAGCAGTTCTTC. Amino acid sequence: CAWALIATGAKYNEQFF.

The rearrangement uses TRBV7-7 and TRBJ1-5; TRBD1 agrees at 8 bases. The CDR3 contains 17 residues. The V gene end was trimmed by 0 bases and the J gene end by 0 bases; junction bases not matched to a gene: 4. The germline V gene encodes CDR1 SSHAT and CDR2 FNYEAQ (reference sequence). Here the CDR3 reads CASSLAQGARSNQPQHF. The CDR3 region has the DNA TGTGCCAGCAGCTTAGCTCAGGGGGCGCGTAGCAATCAGCCCCAGCATTTT. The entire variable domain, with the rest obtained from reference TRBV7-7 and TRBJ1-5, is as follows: GAGVSQSPRYKVTKRGQDVTLRCDPISSHATLYWYQQALGQGPEFLTYFNYEAQPDKSGLPSDRFSAERPEGSISTLTIQRTEQRDSAMYRCASSLAQGARSNQPQHFGDGTRLSIL.

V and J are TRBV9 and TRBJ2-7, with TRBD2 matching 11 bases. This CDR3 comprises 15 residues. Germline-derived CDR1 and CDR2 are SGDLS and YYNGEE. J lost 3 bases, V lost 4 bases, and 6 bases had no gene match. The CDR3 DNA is TGTGCCAGCAGCAGAACTAGCGGGGGATTCTACGAGCAGTACTTC. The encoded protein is CASSRTSGGFYEQYF.

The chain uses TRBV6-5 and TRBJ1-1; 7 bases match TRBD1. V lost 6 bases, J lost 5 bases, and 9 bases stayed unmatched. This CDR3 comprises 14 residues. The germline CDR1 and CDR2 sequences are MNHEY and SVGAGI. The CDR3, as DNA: TGTGCCAGCAGCCTAGACAGGGCGAATACTGAAGCTTTCTTT. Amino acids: CASSLDRANTEAFF.

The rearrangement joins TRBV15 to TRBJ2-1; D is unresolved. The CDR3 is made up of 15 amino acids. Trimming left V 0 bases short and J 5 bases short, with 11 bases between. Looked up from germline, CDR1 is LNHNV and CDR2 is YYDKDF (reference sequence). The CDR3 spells CATSRDLAGNNEQFF. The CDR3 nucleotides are TGTGCCACCAGCAGAGATCTGGCTGGAAACAATGAGCAGTTCTTC.

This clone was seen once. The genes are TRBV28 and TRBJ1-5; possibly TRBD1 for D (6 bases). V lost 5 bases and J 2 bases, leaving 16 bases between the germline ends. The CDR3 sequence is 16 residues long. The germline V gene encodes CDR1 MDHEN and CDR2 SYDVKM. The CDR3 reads CASSLRGLTGNQPQHF. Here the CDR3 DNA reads TGTGCCAGCAGTCTCAGGGGCTTGACGGGCAATCAGCCCCAGCATTTT.

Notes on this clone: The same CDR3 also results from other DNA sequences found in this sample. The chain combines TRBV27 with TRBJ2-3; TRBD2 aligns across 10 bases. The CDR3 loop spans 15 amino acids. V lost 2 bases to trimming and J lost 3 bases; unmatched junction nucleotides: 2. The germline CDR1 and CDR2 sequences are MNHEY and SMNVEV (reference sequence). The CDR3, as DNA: TGTGCCAGCAGTTTACGGACTAGCGGTACAGATACGCAGTATTTT. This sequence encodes CASSLRTSGTDTQYF.

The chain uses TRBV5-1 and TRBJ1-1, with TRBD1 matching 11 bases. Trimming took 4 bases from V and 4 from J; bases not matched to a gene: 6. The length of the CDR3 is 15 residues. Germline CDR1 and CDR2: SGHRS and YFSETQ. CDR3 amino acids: CASSRGQGAGTEAFF. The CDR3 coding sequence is TGCGCCAGCAGCCGAGGACAGGGGGCGGGCACTGAAGCTTTCTTT. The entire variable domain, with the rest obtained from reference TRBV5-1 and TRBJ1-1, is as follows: KAGVTQTPRYLIKTRGQQVTLSCSPISGHRSVSWYQQTPGQGLQFLFEYFSETQRNKGNFPGRFSGRQFSNSRSEMNVSTLELGDSALYLCASSRGQGAGTEAFFGQGTRLTVV.

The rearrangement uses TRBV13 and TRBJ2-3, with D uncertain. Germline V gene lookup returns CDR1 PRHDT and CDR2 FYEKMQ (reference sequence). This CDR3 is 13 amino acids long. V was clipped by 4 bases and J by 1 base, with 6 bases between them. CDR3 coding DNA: TGTGCCAGCAGCTCCCGACGCACAGATACGCAGTATTTT. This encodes CASSSRRTDTQYF.

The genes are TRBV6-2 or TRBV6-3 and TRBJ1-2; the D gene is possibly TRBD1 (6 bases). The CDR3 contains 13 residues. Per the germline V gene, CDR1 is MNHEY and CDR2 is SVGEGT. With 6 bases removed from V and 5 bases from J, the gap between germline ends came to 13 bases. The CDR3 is CASSPGTFYGYTF. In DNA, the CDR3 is TGTGCCAGCAGCCCCGGGACATTTTATGGCTACACCTTC.

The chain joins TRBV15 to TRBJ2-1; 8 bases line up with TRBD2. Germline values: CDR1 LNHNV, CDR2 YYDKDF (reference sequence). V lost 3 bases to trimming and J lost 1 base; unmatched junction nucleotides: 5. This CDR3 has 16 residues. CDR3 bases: TGTGCCACCAGCAGGAAGCGGGAGAGTTCCTACAATGAGCAGTTCTTC. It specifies CATSRKRESSYNEQFF.

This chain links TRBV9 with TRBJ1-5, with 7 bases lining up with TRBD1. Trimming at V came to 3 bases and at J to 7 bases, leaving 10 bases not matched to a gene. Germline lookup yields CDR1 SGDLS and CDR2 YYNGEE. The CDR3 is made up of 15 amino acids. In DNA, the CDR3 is TGTGCCAGCAGCGCCTCAGGGGGGCGCGGGCAGCCCCAGCATTTT. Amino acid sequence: CASSASGGRGQPQHF. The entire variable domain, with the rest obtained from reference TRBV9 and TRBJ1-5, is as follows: DSGVTQTPKHLITATGQRVTLRCSPRSGDLSVYWYQQSLDQGLQFLIQYYNGEERAKGNILERFSAQQFPDLHSELNLSSLELGDSALYFCASSASGGRGQPQHFGDGTRLSIL.

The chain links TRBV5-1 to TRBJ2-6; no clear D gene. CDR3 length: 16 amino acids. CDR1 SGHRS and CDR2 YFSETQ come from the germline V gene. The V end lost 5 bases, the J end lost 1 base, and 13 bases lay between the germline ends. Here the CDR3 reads CASSLPQVSGANVLTF. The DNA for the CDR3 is TGCGCCAGCAGTCTCCCGCAGGTGTCTGGGGCCAACGTCCTGACTTTC.

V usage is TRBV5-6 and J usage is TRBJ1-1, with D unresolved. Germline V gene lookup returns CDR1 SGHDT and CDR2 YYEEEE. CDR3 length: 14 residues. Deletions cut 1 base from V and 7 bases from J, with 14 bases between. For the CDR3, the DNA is TGTGCCAGCAGCTTGTTCGCGAGCCTCGGTGAAGCTTTCTTT. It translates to CASSLFASLGEAFF.

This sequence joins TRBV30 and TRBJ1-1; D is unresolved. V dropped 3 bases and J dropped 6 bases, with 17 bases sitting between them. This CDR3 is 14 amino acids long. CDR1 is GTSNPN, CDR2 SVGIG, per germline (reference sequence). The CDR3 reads CAWREGSPDAEAFF. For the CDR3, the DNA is TGTGCCTGGAGAGAAGGCTCGCCGGACGCTGAAGCTTTCTTT.

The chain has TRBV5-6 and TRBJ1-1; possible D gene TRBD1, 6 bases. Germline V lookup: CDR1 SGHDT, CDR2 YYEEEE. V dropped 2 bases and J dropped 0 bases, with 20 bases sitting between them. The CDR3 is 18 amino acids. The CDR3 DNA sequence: TGTGCCAGCAGCTTCTCAGGGGTCGCGGCGGTGATGAACACTGAAGCTTTCTTT. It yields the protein CASSFSGVAAVMNTEAFF.

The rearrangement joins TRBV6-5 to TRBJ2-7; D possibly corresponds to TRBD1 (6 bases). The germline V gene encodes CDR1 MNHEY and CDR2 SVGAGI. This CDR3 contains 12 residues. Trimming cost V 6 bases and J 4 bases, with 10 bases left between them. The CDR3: CASSFTGYEQYF. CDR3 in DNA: TGTGCCAGCAGCTTCACAGGGTACGAGCAGTACTTC.

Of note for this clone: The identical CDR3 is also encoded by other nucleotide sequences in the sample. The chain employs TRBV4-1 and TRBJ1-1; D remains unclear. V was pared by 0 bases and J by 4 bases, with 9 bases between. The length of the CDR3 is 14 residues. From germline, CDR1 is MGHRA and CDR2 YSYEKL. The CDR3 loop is CASSQDLGGTEAFF. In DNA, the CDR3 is TGCGCCAGCAGCCAAGATCTGGGAGGCACTGAAGCTTTCTTT.